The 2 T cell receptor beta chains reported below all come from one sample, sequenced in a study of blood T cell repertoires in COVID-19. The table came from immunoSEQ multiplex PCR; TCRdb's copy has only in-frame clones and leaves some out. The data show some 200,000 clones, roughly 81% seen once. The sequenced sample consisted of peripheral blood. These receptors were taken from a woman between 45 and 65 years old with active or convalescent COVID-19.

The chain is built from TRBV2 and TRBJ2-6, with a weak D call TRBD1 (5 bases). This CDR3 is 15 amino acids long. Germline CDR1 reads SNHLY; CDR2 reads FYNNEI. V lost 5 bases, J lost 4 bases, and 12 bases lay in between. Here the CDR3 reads CASSLGVRGANVLTF. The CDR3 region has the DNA TGTGCCAGCAGTCTAGGGGTGAGAGGGGCCAACGTCCTGACTTTC.

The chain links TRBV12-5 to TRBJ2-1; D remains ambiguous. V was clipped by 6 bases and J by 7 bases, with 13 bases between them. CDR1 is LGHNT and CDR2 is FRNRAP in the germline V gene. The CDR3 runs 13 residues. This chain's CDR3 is CASGYNDGNEQFF. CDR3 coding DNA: TGTGCTAGTGGGTACAACGACGGGAATGAGCAGTTCTTC. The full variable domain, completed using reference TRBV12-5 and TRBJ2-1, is DARVTQTPRHKVTEMGQEVTMRCQPILGHNTVFWYRQTMMQGLELLAYFRNRAPLDDSGMPKDRFSAEMPDATLATLKIQPSEPRDSAVYFCASGYNDGNEQFFGPGTRLTVL.